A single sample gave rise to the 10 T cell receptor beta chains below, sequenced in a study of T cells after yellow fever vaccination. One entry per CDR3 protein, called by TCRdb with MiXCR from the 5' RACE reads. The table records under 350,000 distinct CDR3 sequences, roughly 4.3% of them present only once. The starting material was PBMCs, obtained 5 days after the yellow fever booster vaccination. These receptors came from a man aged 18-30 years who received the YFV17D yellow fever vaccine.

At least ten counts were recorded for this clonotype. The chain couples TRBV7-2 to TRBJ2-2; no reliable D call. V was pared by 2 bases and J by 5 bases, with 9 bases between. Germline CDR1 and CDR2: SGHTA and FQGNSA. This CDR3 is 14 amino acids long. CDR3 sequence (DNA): TGTGCCAGCAGCTTACTAGGGTCGACCGGGGAGCTGTTTTTT. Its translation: CASSLLGSTGELFF.

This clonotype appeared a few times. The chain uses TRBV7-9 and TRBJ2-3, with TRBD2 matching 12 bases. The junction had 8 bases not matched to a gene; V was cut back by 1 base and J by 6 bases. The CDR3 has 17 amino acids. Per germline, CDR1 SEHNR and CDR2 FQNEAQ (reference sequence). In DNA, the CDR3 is TGTGCCAGCAGCTTAGGGGCTCTAGCGGGGGGGGCCGATACGCAGTATTTT. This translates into CASSLGALAGGADTQYF.

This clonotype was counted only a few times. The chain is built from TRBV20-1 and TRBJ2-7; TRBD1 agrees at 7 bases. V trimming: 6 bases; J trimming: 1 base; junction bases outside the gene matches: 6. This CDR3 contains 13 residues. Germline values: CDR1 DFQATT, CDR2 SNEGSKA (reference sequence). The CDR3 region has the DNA TGCAGTGCAAGTGACAGGGTGTCCTACGAGCAGTACTTC. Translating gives CSASDRVSYEQYF.

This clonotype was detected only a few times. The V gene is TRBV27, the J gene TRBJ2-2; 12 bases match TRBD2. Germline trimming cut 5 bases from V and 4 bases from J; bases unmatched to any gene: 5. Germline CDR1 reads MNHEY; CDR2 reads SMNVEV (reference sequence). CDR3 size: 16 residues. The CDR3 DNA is TGTGCCAGCAGTGAGGGACTAGCGGGCATCACCGGGGAGCTGTTTTTT. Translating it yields CASSEGLAGITGELFF.

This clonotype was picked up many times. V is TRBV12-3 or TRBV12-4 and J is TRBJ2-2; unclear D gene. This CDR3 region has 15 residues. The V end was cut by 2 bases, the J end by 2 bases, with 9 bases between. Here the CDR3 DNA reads TGTGCCAGCAGTTTAAGGACCATCAACACCGGGGAGCTGTTTTTT. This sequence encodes CASSLRTINTGELFF.

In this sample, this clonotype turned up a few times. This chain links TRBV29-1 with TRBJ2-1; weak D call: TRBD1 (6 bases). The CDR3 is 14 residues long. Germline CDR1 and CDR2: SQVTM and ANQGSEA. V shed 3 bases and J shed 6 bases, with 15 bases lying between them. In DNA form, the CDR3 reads TGCAGCGTTGACCCCAGGGGAGTTCGCAATGAGCAGTTCTTC. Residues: CSVDPRGVRNEQFF.

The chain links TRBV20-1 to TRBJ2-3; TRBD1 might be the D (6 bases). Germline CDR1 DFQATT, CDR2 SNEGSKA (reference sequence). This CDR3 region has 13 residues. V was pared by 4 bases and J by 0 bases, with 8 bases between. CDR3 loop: CSAIGTSTDTQYF. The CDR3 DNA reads TGCAGTGCTATCGGGACAAGCACAGATACGCAGTATTTT.

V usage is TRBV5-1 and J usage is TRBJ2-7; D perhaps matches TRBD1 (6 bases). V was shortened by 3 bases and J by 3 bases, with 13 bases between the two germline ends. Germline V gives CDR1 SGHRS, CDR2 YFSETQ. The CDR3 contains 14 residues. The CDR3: CASSSPGHNYEQYF. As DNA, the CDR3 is TGCGCCAGCAGCTCTCCGGGACACAACTACGAGCAGTACTTC.

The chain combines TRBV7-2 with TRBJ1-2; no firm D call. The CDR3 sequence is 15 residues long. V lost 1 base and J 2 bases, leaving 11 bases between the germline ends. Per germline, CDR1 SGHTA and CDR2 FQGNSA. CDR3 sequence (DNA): TGTGCCAGCAGCTTAGTCGGTGGGGAAAACTATGGCTACACCTTC. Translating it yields CASSLVGGENYGYTF.

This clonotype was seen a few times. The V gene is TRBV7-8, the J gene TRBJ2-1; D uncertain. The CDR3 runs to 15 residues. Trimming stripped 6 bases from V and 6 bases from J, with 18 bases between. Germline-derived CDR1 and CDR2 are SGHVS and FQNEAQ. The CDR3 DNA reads TGTGCCAGCAGACTTTCCCAGTTCATCAGCAATGAGCAGTTCTTC. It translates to CASRLSQFISNEQFF.